The next 24 T cell receptor beta chains were all read from a single sample in a study of T cell repertoires in cytomegalovirus infection. These TCRs' antigens remain unknown. TCRdb reprocessed the reads with MiXCR, giving one entry per CDR3 protein. Of a few hundred thousand distinct CDR3 sequences in the sample, about a third were seen once. The starting material was cultured PBMCs, obtained from culture after CMV antigen stimulation. The receptors were sampled from a human donor in good health (CMV status not recorded). Some clones in this sample may be carry-over from other donors' samples.

The chain combines TRBV7-2 with TRBJ2-5; D gene uncertain. Trimming took 5 bases from V and 1 from J, leaving 8 bases between them. This CDR3 has 13 residues. CDR1 SGHTA and CDR2 FQGNSA come from the germline V gene. For the CDR3, the DNA is TGTGCCAGCAGCCCTTGGACCCAAGAGACCCAGTACTTC. Translation: CASSPWTQETQYF.

This chain links TRBV10-3 with TRBJ2-7; TRBD2 agrees at 8 bases. CDR1 is ENHRY and CDR2 is SYGVKD in the germline V gene. Trimming cost V 3 bases and J 5 bases; bases outside gene matches: 6. The CDR3 extends over 14 amino acids. Written as DNA, the CDR3 is TGTGCCATCAGTGACCGGACTAGCTCGAACGAGCAGTACTTC. It encodes CAISDRTSSNEQYF.

In this sample, this clonotype turned up a few times. V usage is TRBV27 and J usage is TRBJ2-7, with 7 bases aligning to TRBD2. CDR3 length: 15 residues. V dropped 5 bases and J dropped 7; count of bases not matched to a gene: 14. Looked up from germline, CDR1 is MNHEY and CDR2 is SMNVEV (reference sequence). The CDR3 loop is CASSIVAGWEGEQYF. CDR3 in DNA: TGTGCCAGCAGTATCGTAGCAGGGTGGGAGGGGGAGCAGTACTTC.

This clonotype was detected a few times. The rearrangement links TRBV7-2 to TRBJ1-4; D perhaps matches TRBD1 (6 bases). The ends were cut back, 5 bases at V and 7 bases at J, with 17 bases in the middle. This CDR3 has 15 residues. Germline-derived CDR1 and CDR2 are SGHTA and FQGNSA. The CDR3 DNA sequence: TGTGCCAGCAGCCGAGGACAGTGGGGGGGTGAAAAACTGTTTTTT. Translation: CASSRGQWGGEKLFF. Supplemented by reference TRBV7-2 and TRBJ1-4, the full variable domain reads GAGVSQSPSNKVTEKGKDVELRCDPISGHTALYWYRQSLGQGLEFLIYFQGNSAPDKSGLPSDRFSAERTGGSVSTLTIQRTQQEDSAVYLCASSRGQWGGEKLFFGSGTQLSVL.

The J gene is TRBJ2-7, the V gene TRBV7-8; the match to TRBD2 covers 7 bases. The V and J ends lost 2 bases and 6 bases, in that order; junction bases with no gene match: 7. The germline V gene has CDR1 SGHVS and CDR2 FQNEAQ. CDR3 length equals 14 residues. The CDR3 is CASSLIAGAREQYF. In DNA, the CDR3 is TGTGCCAGCAGCTTAATCGCGGGAGCTCGCGAGCAGTACTTC.

This chain links TRBV5-1 with TRBJ2-7; 9 nucleotides match TRBD2. This CDR3 is 18 amino acids long. CDR1 is SGHRS, CDR2 YFSETQ, per germline. Trimming took 4 bases from V and 1 from J; bases not matched to a gene: 15. For the CDR3, the DNA is TGCGCCAGCAGCCGGGGACTAGCTGGAGTAGATGGGTCCTACGAGCAGTACTTC. Translation: CASSRGLAGVDGSYEQYF.

The chain employs TRBV19 and TRBJ2-2, with TRBD2 identical over 7 bases. Losses at the gene ends were 6 bases for V and 7 bases for J; bases not matched to a gene: 8. The CDR3 contains 14 residues. In germline, CDR1 is LNHDA, CDR2 SQIVND (reference sequence). The CDR3: CASRREPLNGELFF. The CDR3 bases are TGTGCCAGTAGGCGGGAGCCTCTGAACGGGGAGCTGTTTTTT.

The V gene is TRBV10-2, the J gene TRBJ2-5, with unresolved D. This CDR3 region has 14 residues. Trimming cost V 8 bases and J 10 bases, with 23 bases left between them. Germline V gene lookup returns CDR1 WSHSY and CDR2 SAAADI. The CDR3 sequence: CASFSAAGKGNQYF. CDR3 DNA: TGCGCCAGCTTTTCGGCGGCAGGAAAAGGGAACCAGTACTTC.

This clonotype was seen only a few times. V usage is TRBV20-1 and J usage is TRBJ1-4; a possible D gene is TRBD1 (6 bases). This CDR3 has 15 amino acids. CDR1 DFQATT and CDR2 SNEGSKA come from the germline V gene (reference sequence). Trimming removed 0 bases at V and 5 bases at J, with 13 bases between. The CDR3 loop reads CSAREGGAGNEKLFF. CDR3 sequence (DNA): TGCAGTGCTAGAGAGGGGGGGGCAGGCAATGAAAAACTGTTTTTT.

This clonotype has more than one count but fewer than ten. This chain joins TRBV7-2 and TRBJ2-5; a weak D match, TRBD1 (6 bases). V lost 4 bases to trimming and J lost 2 bases, with 11 bases between them. The CDR3 is 14 amino acids. Germline loops: CDR1 SGHTA, CDR2 FQGNSA. The CDR3 protein is CASSSTGTQETQYF. The CDR3, as DNA: TGTGCCAGCAGCTCAACTGGGACACAAGAGACCCAGTACTTC.

V usage is TRBV7-2 and J usage is TRBJ2-5; possibly TRBD1 for D (5 bases). V shed 0 bases and J shed 4 bases, with 15 bases lying between them. Germline CDR1 reads SGHTA; CDR2 reads FQGNSA. CDR3 length: 16 amino acids. The chain's CDR3 is CASSLAITGTGETQYF. DNA of the CDR3: TGTGCCAGCAGCTTAGCGATTACAGGAACGGGAGAGACCCAGTACTTC.

This chain uses TRBV6-5 with TRBJ1-6; TRBD1 is a possible D gene (6 bases). V shed 0 bases and J shed 3 bases, with 12 bases lying between them. CDR1 is MNHEY and CDR2 is SVGAGI in the germline V gene. The length of the CDR3 is 17 residues. CDR3 amino acids: CASSYSGARNYNSPLHF. The DNA for the CDR3 is TGTGCCAGCAGTTACTCGGGGGCCCGTAACTATAATTCACCCCTCCACTTT.

The chain employs TRBV7-3 and TRBJ1-1; 8 bases match TRBD1. The CDR3 runs to 17 residues. Losses at the gene ends were 1 base for V and 5 bases for J; bases not matched to a gene: 12. Germline assignment: CDR1 SGHTA and CDR2 FQGTGA. CDR3 sequence (DNA): TGTGCCAGCAGCTTAATGGGGGGGGCAGGGGGCTATACTGAAGCTTTCTTT. This encodes CASSLMGGAGGYTEAFF.

The V and J genes are TRBV12-3 or TRBV12-4 and TRBJ1-1; D perhaps matches TRBD1 (5 bases). The CDR3 covers 14 residues. V shed 10 bases and J shed 0 bases, with 15 bases lying between them. CDR3 in amino acids: CATQHRRMNTEAFF. The CDR3 DNA sequence: TGTGCCACCCAACACAGGAGGATGAACACTGAAGCTTTCTTT.

The chain uses TRBV7-2 and TRBJ2-1; 8 nucleotides line up with TRBD2. Germline V CDR1 and CDR2: SGHTA, FQGNSA. V shed 2 bases and J 4 bases; nucleotides not matched to a gene: 7. There are 16 residues in the CDR3. The CDR3 DNA reads TGTGCCAGCAGCTTAAACGTAGCGGGGTTATACAATGAGCAGTTCTTC. It translates to CASSLNVAGLYNEQFF.

This clonotype was counted only a few times. This chain links TRBV5-1 with TRBJ2-1, with TRBD2 as a possible D gene (7 bases). CDR1 and CDR2 from the germline V gene are SGHRS and YFSETQ. The CDR3 extends over 15 amino acids. V lost 0 bases, J lost 9 bases, and 16 bases lay in between. The CDR3: CASSLEGGGRTEQFF. The DNA for the CDR3 is TGCGCCAGCAGCTTGGAGGGGGGGGGGCGGACTGAGCAGTTCTTC.

This clonotype was detected a few times. This chain uses TRBV7-2 with TRBJ2-7; D unclear. Germline V gene lookup returns CDR1 SGHTA and CDR2 FQGNSA. This CDR3 has 9 amino acids. Trimming took 8 bases from V and 4 from J, leaving 3 bases between them. The CDR3 DNA is TGTGCCAGCGGATACGAGCAGTACTTC. This translates into CASGYEQYF. Full variable domain (rest looked up from reference TRBV7-2 and TRBJ2-7): GAGVSQSPSNKVTEKGKDVELRCDPISGHTALYWYRQSLGQGLEFLIYFQGNSAPDKSGLPSDRFSAERTGGSVSTLTIQRTQQEDSAVYLCASGYEQYFGPGTRLTVT.

The rearrangement uses TRBV7-3 and TRBJ2-7; tentative D call: TRBD2 (6 bases). Trimming took off 2 bases at V and 3 bases at J, with 11 bases between the two ends. The germline CDR1 and CDR2 sequences are SGHTA and FQGTGA. The CDR3 is 14 residues long. The CDR3 DNA reads TGTGCCAGCAGCTTATCAGGCGGGGTCTACGAGCAGTACTTC. Protein product: CASSLSGGVYEQYF.

The chain carries TRBV24-1 and TRBJ1-2, with 11 positions matching TRBD1. The germline V gene has CDR1 KGHDR and CDR2 SFDVKD. With 5 bases clipped from V and 8 bases from J, the junction kept 6 bases outside the gene matches. The CDR3 length is 14 residues. This chain's CDR3 is CATSGGQGANGYTF. The CDR3 DNA sequence: TGTGCCACCAGTGGCGGACAGGGGGCAAACGGCTACACCTTC.

CDR3 sequence: CSASLRRGNQPQHF. CDR3 bases: TGCAGTGCTAGCCTCCGGAGGGGCAATCAGCCCCAGCATTTT. The chain uses TRBV20-1 and TRBJ1-5, with D uncertain. Germline V gene data show CDR1 as DFQATT and CDR2 as SNEGSKA (reference sequence). This CDR3 comprises 14 residues. V lost 3 bases and J 2 bases, leaving 11 bases between the germline ends.

This clonotype was picked up many times. V is TRBV7-8 and J is TRBJ1-6, with TRBD1 matching 8 bases. Germline V gene sequence: CDR1 SGHVS, CDR2 FQNEAQ. The CDR3 length is 16 residues. Trimming at V came to 1 base and at J to 10 bases, leaving 9 bases not matched to a gene. DNA for the CDR3: TGTGCCAGCAGCTTAGGGACAGGGCAAACTATCTCACCCCTCCACTTT. It yields the protein CASSLGTGQTISPLHF. Using reference TRBV7-8 and TRBJ1-6 for the parts outside the CDR3, the full variable domain is GAGVSQSPRYKVAKRGQDVALRCDPISGHVSLFWYQQALGQGPEFLTYFQNEAQLDKSGLPSDRFFAERPEGSVSTLKIQRTQQEDSAVYLCASSLGTGQTISPLHFGNGTRLTVT.

This chain joins TRBV12-5 and TRBJ2-1; 12 positions agree with TRBD2. CDR3 length: 17 amino acids. Germline values: CDR1 LGHNT, CDR2 FRNRAP. J lost 0 bases, V lost 8 bases, and 8 bases had no gene match. CDR3: CASSPTSGRPSYNEQFF. The CDR3 region has the DNA TGTGCTAGTTCCCCTACTAGCGGGAGGCCCTCCTACAATGAGCAGTTCTTC.

This clonotype was seen a few times. A much larger clone is a single base away; this may be a read error. The chain is built from TRBV7-2 and TRBJ2-4, with 8 positions matching TRBD1. This CDR3 region has 14 residues. Germline CDR1 and CDR2: SGHTA and FQGNSA. J was trimmed by 6 bases and V by 10 bases; bases with no gene match: 11. CDR3 DNA sequence: TGTGCCAACAGGCCCGGACAGGGATCAAACATTCAGTACTTC. The encoded protein is CANRPGQGSNIQYF.

This sequence joins TRBV6-5 and TRBJ2-3, with 10 positions matching TRBD2. The CDR3 loop spans 16 amino acids. V shed 2 bases and J 3 bases; nucleotides not matched to a gene: 5. Germline assignment: CDR1 MNHEY and CDR2 SVGAGI. CDR3 sequence: CASSYPLAGKTDTQYF. The CDR3 coding sequence is TGTGCCAGCAGTTACCCACTAGCGGGAAAAACAGATACGCAGTATTTT.